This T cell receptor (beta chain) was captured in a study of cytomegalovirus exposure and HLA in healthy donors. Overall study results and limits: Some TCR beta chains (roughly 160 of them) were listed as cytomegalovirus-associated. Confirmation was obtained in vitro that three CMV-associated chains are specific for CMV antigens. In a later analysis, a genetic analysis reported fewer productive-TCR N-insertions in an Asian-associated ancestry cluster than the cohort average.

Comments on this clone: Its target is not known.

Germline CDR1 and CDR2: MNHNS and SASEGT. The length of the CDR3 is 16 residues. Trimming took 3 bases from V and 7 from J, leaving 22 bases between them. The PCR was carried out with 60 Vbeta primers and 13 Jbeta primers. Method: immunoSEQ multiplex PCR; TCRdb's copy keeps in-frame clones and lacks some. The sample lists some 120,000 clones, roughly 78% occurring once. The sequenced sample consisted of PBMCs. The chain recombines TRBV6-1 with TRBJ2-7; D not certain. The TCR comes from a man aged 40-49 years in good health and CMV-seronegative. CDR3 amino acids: CASSDYPRSPITEQYF. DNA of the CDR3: TGTGCCAGCAGTGACTATCCGAGGAGCCCGATAACGGAGCAGTACTTC.